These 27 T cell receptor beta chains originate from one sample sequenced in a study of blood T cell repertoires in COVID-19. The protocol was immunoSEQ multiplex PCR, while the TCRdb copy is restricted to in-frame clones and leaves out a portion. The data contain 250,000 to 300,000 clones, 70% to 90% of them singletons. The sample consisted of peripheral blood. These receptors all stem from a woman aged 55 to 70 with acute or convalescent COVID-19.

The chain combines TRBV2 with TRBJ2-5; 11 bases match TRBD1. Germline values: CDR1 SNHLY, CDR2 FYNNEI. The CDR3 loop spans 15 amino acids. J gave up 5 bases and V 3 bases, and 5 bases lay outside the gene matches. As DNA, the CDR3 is TGTGCCAGCAGTGACCGGGACAGGGGGTTCGAGACCCAGTACTTC. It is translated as CASSDRDRGFETQYF.

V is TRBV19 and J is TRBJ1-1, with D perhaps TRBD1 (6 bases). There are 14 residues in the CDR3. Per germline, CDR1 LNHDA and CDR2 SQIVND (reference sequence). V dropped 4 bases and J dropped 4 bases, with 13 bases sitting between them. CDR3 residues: CASSTWGLSTEAFF. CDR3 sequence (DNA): TGTGCCAGTAGTACGTGGGGGCTCAGCACTGAAGCTTTCTTT. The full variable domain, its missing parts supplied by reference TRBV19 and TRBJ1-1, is DGGITQSPKYLFRKEGQNVTLSCEQNLNHDAMYWYRQDPGQGLRLIYYSQIVNDFQKGDIAEGYSVSREKKESFPLTVTSAQKNPTAFYLCASSTWGLSTEAFFGQGTRLTVV.

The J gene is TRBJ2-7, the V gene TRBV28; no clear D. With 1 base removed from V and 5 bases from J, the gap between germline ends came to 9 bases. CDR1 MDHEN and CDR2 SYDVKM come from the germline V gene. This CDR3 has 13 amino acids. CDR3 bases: TGTGCCAGCAGTTTATCTTCGAGTCACGAGCAGTACTTC. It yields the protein CASSLSSSHEQYF. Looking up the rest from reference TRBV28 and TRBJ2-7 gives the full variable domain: DVKVTQSSRYLVKRTGEKVFLECVQDMDHENMFWYRQDPGLGLRLIYFSYDVKMKEKGDIPEGYSVSREKKERFSLILESASTNQTSMYLCASSLSSSHEQYFGPGTRLTVT.

This CDR3 is CASRGPTADFSGNTIYF. CDR3 DNA sequence: TGTGCCAGCAGGGGCCCCACAGCGGACTTTTCTGGAAACACCATATATTTT. J is TRBJ1-3 and V is TRBV2; no clear D gene. CDR1 SNHLY and CDR2 FYNNEI come from the germline V gene. V dropped 6 bases and J dropped 1 base, with 19 bases sitting between them. The CDR3 is made up of 17 amino acids.

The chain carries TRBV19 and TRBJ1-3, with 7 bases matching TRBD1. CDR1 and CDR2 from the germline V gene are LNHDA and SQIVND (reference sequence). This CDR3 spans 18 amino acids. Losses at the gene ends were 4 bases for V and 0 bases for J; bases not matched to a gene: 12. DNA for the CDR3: TGTGCCAGTAGTACCCTCTGGTGGGACAGTAACTCTGGAAACACCATATATTTT. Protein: CASSTLWWDSNSGNTIYF.

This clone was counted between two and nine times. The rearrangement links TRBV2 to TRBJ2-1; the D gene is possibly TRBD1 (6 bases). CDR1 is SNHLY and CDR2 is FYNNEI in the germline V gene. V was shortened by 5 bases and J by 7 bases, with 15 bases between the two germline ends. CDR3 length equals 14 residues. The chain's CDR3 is CASSFRDTFNEQFF. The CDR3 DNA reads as TGTGCCAGCAGTTTCCGGGACACTTTTAATGAGCAGTTCTTC.

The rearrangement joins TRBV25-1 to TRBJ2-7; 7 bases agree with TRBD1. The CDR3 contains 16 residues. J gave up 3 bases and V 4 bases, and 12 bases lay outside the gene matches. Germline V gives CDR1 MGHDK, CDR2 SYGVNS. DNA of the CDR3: TGTGCCAGCAGTGCCTCGTCAAAGACAGGGAACTACGAGCAGTACTTC. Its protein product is CASSASSKTGNYEQYF.

The CDR3 loop is CASSLAGLLGYGYTF. CDR3 DNA sequence: TGTGCCAGCAGCTTAGCGGGTCTCTTGGGCTATGGCTACACCTTC. This sequence joins TRBV13 and TRBJ1-2, with D unresolved. The germline V gene has CDR1 PRHDT and CDR2 FYEKMQ (reference sequence). The V gene lost 1 base and the J gene lost 4 bases, with 13 bases spanning the gap. The CDR3 sequence is 15 residues long.

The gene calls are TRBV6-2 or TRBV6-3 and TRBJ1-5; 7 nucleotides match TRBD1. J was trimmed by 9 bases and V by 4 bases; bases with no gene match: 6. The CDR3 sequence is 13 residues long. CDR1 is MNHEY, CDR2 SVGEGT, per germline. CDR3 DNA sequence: TGTGCCAGCAGTTCGACAGGGTCTCCGCCCCAGCATTTT. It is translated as CASSSTGSPPQHF.

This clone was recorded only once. The CDR3 DNA follows: TGTGCCAGCAGTTTGTCCGAAGCGCATGGCTACACCTTC. Translated, it gives CASSLSEAHGYTF. The gene calls are TRBV12-3 or TRBV12-4 and TRBJ1-2; D is undetermined. This CDR3 contains 13 residues. Trimming shortened V by 3 bases and J by 6 bases, and 11 bases separated the two germline ends.

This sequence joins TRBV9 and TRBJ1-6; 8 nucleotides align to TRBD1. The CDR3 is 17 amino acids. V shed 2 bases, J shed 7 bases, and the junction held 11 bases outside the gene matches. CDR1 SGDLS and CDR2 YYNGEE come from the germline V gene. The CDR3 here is CASSVQGYGQGNSPLHF. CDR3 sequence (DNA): TGTGCCAGCAGCGTGCAGGGTTACGGACAGGGAAATTCACCCCTCCACTTT.

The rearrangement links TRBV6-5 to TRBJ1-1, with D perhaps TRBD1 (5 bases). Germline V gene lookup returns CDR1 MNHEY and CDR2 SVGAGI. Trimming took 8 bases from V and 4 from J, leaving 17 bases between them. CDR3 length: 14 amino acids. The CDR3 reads CASQVLGTGTEAFF. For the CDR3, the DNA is TGTGCCAGCCAAGTACTCGGGACTGGCACTGAAGCTTTCTTT.

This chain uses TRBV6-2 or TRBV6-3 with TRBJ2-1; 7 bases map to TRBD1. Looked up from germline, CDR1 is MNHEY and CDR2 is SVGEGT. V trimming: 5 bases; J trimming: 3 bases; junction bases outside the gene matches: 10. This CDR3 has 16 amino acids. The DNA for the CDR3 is TGTGCCAGCAGTCTACAGGGGACCCAACTCTACAATGAGCAGTTCTTC. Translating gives CASSLQGTQLYNEQFF.

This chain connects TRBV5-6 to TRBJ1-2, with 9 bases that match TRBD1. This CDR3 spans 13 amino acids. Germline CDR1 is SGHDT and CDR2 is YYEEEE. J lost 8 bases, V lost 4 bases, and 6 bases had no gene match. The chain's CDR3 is CASSGTGMGGYTF. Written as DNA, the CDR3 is TGTGCCAGCAGCGGGACAGGGATGGGCGGCTACACCTTC.

CDR3 residues: CATSTQMNTEAFF. CDR3 nucleotides: TGTGCCACCAGCACACAGATGAACACTGAAGCTTTCTTT. The rearrangement joins TRBV15 to TRBJ1-1; no firm D call. The CDR3 is 13 amino acids. The germline V and J ends were trimmed by 4 bases and 0 bases, with 6 bases remaining between them. Per the germline V gene, CDR1 is LNHNV and CDR2 is YYDKDF (reference sequence).

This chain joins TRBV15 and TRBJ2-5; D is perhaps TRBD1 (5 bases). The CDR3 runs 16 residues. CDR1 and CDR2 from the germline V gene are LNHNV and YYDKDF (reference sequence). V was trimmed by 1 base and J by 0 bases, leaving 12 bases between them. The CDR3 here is CATSRGGHQYQETQYF. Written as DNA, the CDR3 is TGTGCCACCAGCAGAGGAGGACACCAGTACCAAGAGACCCAGTACTTC.

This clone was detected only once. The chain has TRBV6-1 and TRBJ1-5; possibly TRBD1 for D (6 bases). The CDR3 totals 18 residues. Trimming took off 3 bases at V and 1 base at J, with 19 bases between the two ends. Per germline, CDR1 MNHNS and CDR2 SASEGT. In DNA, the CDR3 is TGTGCCAGCAGTGAGGTGCCAGGGGTAAATTGGAGCAATCAGCCCCAGCATTTT. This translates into CASSEVPGVNWSNQPQHF.

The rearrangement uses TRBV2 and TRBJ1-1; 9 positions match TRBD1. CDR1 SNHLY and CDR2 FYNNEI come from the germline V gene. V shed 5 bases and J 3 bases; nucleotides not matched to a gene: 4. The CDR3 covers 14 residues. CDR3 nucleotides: TGTGCCAGCAGTCCCCGGACAGGGGACACTGAAGCTTTCTTT. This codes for CASSPRTGDTEAFF.

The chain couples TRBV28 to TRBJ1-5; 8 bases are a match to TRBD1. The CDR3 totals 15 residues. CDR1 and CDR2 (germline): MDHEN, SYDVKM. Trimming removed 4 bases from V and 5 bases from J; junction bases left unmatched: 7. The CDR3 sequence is CASSSGQGNDQPQHF. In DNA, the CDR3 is TGTGCCAGCAGTTCCGGACAGGGAAATGATCAGCCCCAGCATTTT.

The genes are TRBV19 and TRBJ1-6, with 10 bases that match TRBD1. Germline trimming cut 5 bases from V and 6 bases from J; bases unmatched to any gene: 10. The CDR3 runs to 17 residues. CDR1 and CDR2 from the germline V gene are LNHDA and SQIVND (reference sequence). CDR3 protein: CASSRPTGGASNSPLHF. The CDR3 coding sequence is TGTGCCAGTAGTCGACCGACAGGGGGCGCGTCTAATTCACCCCTCCACTTT. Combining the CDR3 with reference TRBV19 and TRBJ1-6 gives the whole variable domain DGGITQSPKYLFRKEGQNVTLSCEQNLNHDAMYWYRQDPGQGLRLIYYSQIVNDFQKGDIAEGYSVSREKKESFPLTVTSAQKNPTAFYLCASSRPTGGASNSPLHFGNGTRLTVT.

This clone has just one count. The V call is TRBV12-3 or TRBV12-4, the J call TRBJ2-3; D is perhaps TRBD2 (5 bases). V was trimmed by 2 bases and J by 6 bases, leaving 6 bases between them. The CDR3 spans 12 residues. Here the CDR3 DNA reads TGTGCCAGCAGTTTACGGAGGGATACGCAGTATTTT. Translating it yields CASSLRRDTQYF.

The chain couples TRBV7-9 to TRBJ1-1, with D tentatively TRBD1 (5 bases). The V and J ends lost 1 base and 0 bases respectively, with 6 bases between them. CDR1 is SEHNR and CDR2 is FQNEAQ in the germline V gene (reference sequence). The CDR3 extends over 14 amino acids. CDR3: CASSLGGVNTEAFF. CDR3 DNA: TGTGCCAGCAGCTTAGGGGGGGTGAACACTGAAGCTTTCTTT.

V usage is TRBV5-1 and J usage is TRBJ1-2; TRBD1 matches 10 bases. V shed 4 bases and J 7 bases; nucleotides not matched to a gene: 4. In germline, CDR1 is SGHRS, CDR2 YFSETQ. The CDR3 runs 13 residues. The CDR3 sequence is CASSMDRGSGYTF. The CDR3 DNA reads TGCGCCAGCAGCATGGACAGGGGGTCTGGCTACACCTTC. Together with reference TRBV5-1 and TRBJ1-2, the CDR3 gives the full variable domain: KAGVTQTPRYLIKTRGQQVTLSCSPISGHRSVSWYQQTPGQGLQFLFEYFSETQRNKGNFPGRFSGRQFSNSRSEMNVSTLELGDSALYLCASSMDRGSGYTFGSGTRLTVV.

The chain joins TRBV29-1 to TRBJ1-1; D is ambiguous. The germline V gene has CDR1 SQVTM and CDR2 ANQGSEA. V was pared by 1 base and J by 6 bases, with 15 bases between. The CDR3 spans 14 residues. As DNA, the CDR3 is TGCAGCGTTGAAGGTACGGGGAACCAGGCTGAAGCTTTCTTT. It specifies CSVEGTGNQAEAFF. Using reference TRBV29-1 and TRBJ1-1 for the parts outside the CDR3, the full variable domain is SAVISQKPSRDICQRGTSLTIQCQVDSQVTMMFWYRQQPGQSLTLIATANQGSEATYESGFVIDKFPISRPNLTFSTLTVSNMSPEDSSIYLCSVEGTGNQAEAFFGQGTRLTVV.

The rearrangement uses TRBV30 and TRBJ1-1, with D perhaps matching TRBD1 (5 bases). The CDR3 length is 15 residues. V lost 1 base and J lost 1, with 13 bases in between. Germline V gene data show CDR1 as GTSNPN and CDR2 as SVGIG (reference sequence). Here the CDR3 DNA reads TGTGCCTGGAGTGGAAGGGGCGCGTGGAACACTGAAGCTTTCTTT. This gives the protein CAWSGRGAWNTEAFF.

DNA of the CDR3: TGTGCCAGCAGCCAAAACGGAGCGGGCATATACAATGAGCAGTTCTTC. It encodes CASSQNGAGIYNEQFF. The chain couples TRBV3-1 (or the pseudogene TRBV3-2) to TRBJ2-1; D is possibly TRBD2 (6 bases). V lost 2 bases and J 4 bases, leaving 15 bases between the germline ends. CDR3 length: 16 amino acids. Germline V gene sequence: CDR1 LGHDT, CDR2 YNNKEL (reference sequence).

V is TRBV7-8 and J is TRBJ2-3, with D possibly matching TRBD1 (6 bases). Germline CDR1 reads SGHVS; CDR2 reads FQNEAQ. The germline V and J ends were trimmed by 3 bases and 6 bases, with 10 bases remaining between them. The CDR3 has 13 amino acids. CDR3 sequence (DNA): TGTGCCAGCAGCTTGGGGGCGGAGGATACGCAGTATTTT. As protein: CASSLGAEDTQYF. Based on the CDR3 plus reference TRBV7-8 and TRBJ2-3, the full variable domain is GAGVSQSPRYKVAKRGQDVALRCDPISGHVSLFWYQQALGQGPEFLTYFQNEAQLDKSGLPSDRFFAERPEGSVSTLKIQRTQQEDSAVYLCASSLGAEDTQYFGPGTRLTVL.